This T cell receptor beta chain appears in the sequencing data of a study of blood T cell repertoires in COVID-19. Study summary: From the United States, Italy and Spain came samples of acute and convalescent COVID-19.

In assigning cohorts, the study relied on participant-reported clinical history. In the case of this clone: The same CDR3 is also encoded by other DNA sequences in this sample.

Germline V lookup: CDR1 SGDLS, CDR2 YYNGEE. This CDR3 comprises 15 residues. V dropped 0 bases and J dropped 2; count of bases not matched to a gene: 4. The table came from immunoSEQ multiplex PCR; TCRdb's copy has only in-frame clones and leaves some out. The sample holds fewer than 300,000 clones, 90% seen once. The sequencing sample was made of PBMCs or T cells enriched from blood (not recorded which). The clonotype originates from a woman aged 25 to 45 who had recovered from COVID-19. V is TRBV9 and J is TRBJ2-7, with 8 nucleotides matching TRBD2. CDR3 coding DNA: TGTGCCAGCAGCGTAGATGGCGGGAGGACCTACGAGCAGTACTTC. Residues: CASSVDGGRTYEQYF.